This T cell receptor beta chain was captured by sequencing in a study of cytomegalovirus exposure and HLA in healthy donors (TCRdb year 2017). Looking at the study overall: An earlier analysis of 587 of the donors reported about 260 Gb of sequence data and 95 million to 140 million unique TCR beta sequences obtained from roughly 170 million T cells. All discovery cohort repertoires had been generated on a single sequencing platform. To predict cytomegalovirus infection status, the study brought together high-throughput TCR immunosequencing, statistical association of individual TCRs with disease status, and machine learning. The aim of the study was to test whether cataloging public T cell receptors could identify signatures of past pathogen exposure. The study used immunosequencing to profile the T cell repertoires of 670 or so subjects and linked those repertoires to cytomegalovirus serostatus. Because of strong linkage in the cohort, roughly five DR-DQ haplotypes were treated as single units for association and clustering. An earlier analysis of around 640 of the donors used high-throughput TCR beta sequencing to judge whether each TCR beta V gene segment behaved as functional or pseudogenic. Among some 410 genotyped donors of the cohort, an average of approximately 240,000 unique TCR beta nucleotide sequences was sequenced per donor, of which roughly 17% were non-productive. A later analysis re-analyzed previously published TCR beta repertoires from roughly 630 donors and added high-resolution HLA genotyping to study TCR occurrence patterns. Donor age, sex, ethnicity and CMV serostatus were compiled together with the repertoire data. The number of donors typed differed by locus, with roughly 629-640 for A, B, C, DRB1 and DQB1, approximately 500 for DQA1, nearly 610 for DPA1, and some 470 for DPB1. The genetic ancestry cluster associated with self-reported Caucasian donors included over 65% of the 350 to 500 genotyped donors. Roughly 320 gigabases of sequencing data and around 90 million unique TCR sequences made up an early release that covered some 640 HLA-typed donors. Class I and class II HLA loci were covered by the typing at four-digit resolution. A later genetic analysis took genome-wide SNP genotypes for about 55% of the roughly 700 donors and used that subset as a discovery cohort. Besides the first cohort of hundreds of subjects, a separate validation cohort made up of 95 to 150 different subjects was used. Rather than drawing on any new phenotypic data, the later analysis identified candidate immune exposures from TCR beta sequences and the way those sequences occurred across donors.

The library was obtained by the immunoSEQ multiplex PCR assay. For the multiplex PCR, a mixture combining 60 forward primers for TCR Vbeta segments and 13 reverse primers for TCR Jbeta segments was used. The CDR3 region of rearranged TCR beta genes was amplified from genomic DNA by a multiplex PCR assay. The amplified TCR beta libraries were sequenced on the Illumina HiSeq System as 87-base-pair reads. On the authors' methods: A later analysis tallied roughly 80 million unique TCR beta chains across the roughly 610 repertoires, and around 10 million of those chains were shared by two or more donors. To remove PCR and sequencing errors, raw reads were error-corrected and collapsed into unique sequences using a nearest-neighbor algorithm that merged closely related sequences. CDR3 sequences were aligned to IMGT reference sequences to assign V, D and J gene segments. For a sequence to be retained, at least a six-nucleotide match to both a V gene segment and a J gene segment was required. Rearrangements were classified as productive when the CDR3 lacked stop codons and remained in frame with V and J, and all other rearrangements were classified as non-productive. CDR3 was defined according to IMGT convention as the region running from the second conserved V-encoded cysteine to the conserved J-encoded phenylalanine. The earlier analysis of 500 to 650 of the donors excluded any sequence lacking an unambiguous match to a single V gene segment. In an earlier analysis of several hundred of the donors, V segments were called functional above 56.7% productive rearrangements and were called segregating when the between-donor standard deviation exceeded 5%. A statistical classification framework was built for diagnosing cytomegalovirus status from the catalog of TCR beta chain sequences. In a later analysis, TCR nucleotide sequences were compared against IMGT/GENE-DB human TR gene sequences so that V and J genes could be assigned. Using the TCRdist pipeline, a later analysis assigned CDR3 sequences along with most-parsimonious VDJ recombination scenarios. A later analysis defined each TCR beta chain by its CDR3 amino acid sequence plus V-gene family, and excluded reads lacking a unique V-gene family. A later analysis removed 592 highly shared, low-generation-probability nucleotide sequences to deal with suspected cross-contamination and a sequencing artifact. In a later analysis, a clonal expansion index for each public chain was calculated from normalized within-repertoire ranks of inferred template counts. In a later analysis, generation probabilities were computed with a VDJ recombination model fitted to out-of-frame rearrangements, and the resulting probabilities were checked against IGoR. A later analysis scored TCR-TCR, TCR-HLA and TCR-CMV co-occurrence with hypergeometric tests, applying a repertoire-size bias correction to TCR pairs. False discovery rates were estimated in a later analysis by permuting HLA or CMV assignments 20 times. A later analysis grouped co-occurring TCRs with DBSCAN, adding TCRdist sequence similarity when clustering within HLA-allele-positive subsets. For co-occurrence clustering, repertoires with fewer than 30,000 or more than 120,000 public chains were excluded, along with a handful of repertoires with anomalous nucleotide sharing. TCRdb holds this immuneACCESS table with in-frame rearrangements only. Some clones are missing; in checked studies, unresolved V genes explain under half, and the rest has no known cause. The V and J calls and clone size come from that table; D and trimming were worked out from the DNA. Recorded for this sample are approximately 120,000 clones; 69% of them occurred a single time. Of the sample, 5.4% is held by the ten largest clones.

In total, just over 650 healthy bone marrow donors made up the cohort. At the time of sampling, every cohort member was nominally healthy, though immune exposures that went unrecorded were likely present. The donor was CMV seropositive and belonged to the group of 250 to 350 seropositive cohort members. Each donor provided a peripheral blood sample, and peripheral blood mononuclear cells were used for TCR beta sequencing. The Qiagen DNeasy Blood Extraction Kit was used to extract genomic DNA from the blood cell samples. The CDR3 holds 12 amino acids from the cysteine to the phenylalanine. The sequence is cut down to CDR3 DNA, 36 bases in frame from base 1. The trim is 0 bases for V and 5 bases for J, with a gap of 8 bases between the germline ends. From a lookup of the germline V gene (reference sequence), CDR1 and CDR2 are GTSNPN and SVGIG. Overall study outcomes, separate from this receptor: This cohort had only TCR beta chains sequenced, and the lack of alpha or paired-chain data limited which features could be detected. The sequencing pipeline was judged likely to have produced a cluster of highly shared sequence variants as a technical artifact. Sequencing depth was assumed to be roughly uniform across donors in the presence/absence analyses, though that assumption may not hold. It was suggested by the authors that the approach could potentially be generalized to other disease states and immunological phenotypes. Some IMGT-functional V segments, including TRBV6-2 and TRBV6-3, could not be told apart with the 87-base-pair reads, so those segments were excluded. According to a later analysis, TCR association rates differed among HLA loci, with DRB1 alleles showing the most associated TCRs and HLA-C alleles showing the fewest. Correlated functional status among segregating V segments might reflect linkage disequilibrium, but an unknown experimental factor could not be ruled out. HLA typing was unavailable for some donors at each locus, so association tests used only the typed subset. Specific HLA alleles were associated with more than 15,000 TCR beta sequences at a false discovery rate of 0.05 in a later analysis. Immune exposure information for the cohort was limited to CMV serostatus. Broadly in line with IMGT annotations, most TCR beta V segments showed up in productive rearrangements about 87% or about 30% of the time in an earlier analysis of 450 to 750 of the donors. A later analysis found that most CMV-associated TCR beta chains appeared HLA-restricted, with HLA associations seemingly driven largely by CMV exposure. Assigning TCR associations to individual alleles was difficult when HLA alleles, especially DR and DQ, strongly co-occurred. In a later analysis, HLA-associated TCR beta chains were found to be more clonally expanded and to have lower generation probabilities than equally common non-associated chains. Several of the top co-occurrence clusters appeared to be linked to parvovirus B19, influenza, CMV and Epstein-Barr virus, according to a later analysis. A few of the identified cytomegalovirus-associated TCR beta chains were confirmed in vitro to be specific for cytomegalovirus antigens. In the study, around 150 TCR beta chains were listed as associated with cytomegalovirus. A later genetic analysis associated a missense DCLRE1C variant with V-gene and J-gene trimming of TCR beta chains, and an independent cohort replicated the association. Most TCR sequences were observed very rarely across donors, whereas some public TCRs were present in many individuals. Compared with the 666-donor mean, donors in an Asian-associated ancestry cluster had fewer N-insertions in productive TCRs, according to a later genetic analysis. A further reported finding was that TCR beta sequences accurately predicted the HLA-A and HLA-B alleles for most subjects in the first cohort. Cytomegalovirus status was reported to be diagnosed by the classifier with high specificity and sensitivity in both the original and validation cohorts. Approximately 16 rarely observed V segments, including chromosome 9 orphons, were excluded from the earlier analysis of 550 to 700 of the donors because counts were too low.

In the case of this clone: This receptor's antigen is unknown. No clone much larger than this one lies a single base away; base qualities are absent.

The source is a woman in her 70s in good health and CMV-seropositive. Material for sequencing was PBMCs. Here the chain combines TRBV30 and TRBJ2-7; confidence is insufficient to name the D gene. The DNA sequence is as follows: TGTGCCTGGAGTGTACTCGCTAACGAGCAGTACTTC. The translation is CAWSVLANEQYF.